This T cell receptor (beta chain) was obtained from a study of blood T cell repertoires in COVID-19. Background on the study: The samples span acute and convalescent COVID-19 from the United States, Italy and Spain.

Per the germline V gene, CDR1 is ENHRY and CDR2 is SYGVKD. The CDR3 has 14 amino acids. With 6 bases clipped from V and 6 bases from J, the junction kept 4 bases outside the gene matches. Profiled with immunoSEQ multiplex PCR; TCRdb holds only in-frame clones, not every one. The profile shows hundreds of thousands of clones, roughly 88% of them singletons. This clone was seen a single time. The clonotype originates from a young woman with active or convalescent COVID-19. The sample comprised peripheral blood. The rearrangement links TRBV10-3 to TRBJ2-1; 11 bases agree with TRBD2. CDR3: CAIRGTSGFNEQFF. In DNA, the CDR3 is TGTGCCATCAGGGGGACTAGCGGATTCAATGAGCAGTTCTTC.